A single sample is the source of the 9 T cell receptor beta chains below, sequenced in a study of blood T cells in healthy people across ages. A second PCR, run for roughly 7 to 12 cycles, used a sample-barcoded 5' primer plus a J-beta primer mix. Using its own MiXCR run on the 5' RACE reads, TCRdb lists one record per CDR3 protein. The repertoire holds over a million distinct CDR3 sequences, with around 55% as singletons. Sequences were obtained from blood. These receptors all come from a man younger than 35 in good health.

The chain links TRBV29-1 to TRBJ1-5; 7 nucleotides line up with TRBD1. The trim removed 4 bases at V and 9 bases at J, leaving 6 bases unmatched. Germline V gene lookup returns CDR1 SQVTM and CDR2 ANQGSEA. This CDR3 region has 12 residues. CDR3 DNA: TGCAGCGTTGTCGACAGGGAAGGGCCCCAGCATTTT. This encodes CSVVDREGPQHF.

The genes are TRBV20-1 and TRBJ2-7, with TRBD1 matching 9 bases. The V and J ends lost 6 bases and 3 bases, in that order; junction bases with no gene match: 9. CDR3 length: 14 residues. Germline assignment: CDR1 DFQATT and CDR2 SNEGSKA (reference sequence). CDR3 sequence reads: CSAEAGQGFYEQYF. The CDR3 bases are TGCAGTGCCGAGGCGGGACAGGGCTTCTACGAGCAGTACTTC.

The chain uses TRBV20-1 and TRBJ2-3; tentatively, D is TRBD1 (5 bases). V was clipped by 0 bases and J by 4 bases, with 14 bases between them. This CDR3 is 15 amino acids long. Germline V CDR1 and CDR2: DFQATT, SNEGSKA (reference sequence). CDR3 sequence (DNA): TGCAGTGCTAGAGATAGGGGCAGGGTGGCAGATACGCAGTATTTT. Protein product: CSARDRGRVADTQYF.

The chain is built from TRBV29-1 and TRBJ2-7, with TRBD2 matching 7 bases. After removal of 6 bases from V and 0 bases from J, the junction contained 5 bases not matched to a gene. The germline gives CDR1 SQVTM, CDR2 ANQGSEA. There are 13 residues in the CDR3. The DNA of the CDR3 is TGCAGCGTGGGGAGCGGGGCCTCCTACGAGCAGTACTTC. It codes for CSVGSGASYEQYF.

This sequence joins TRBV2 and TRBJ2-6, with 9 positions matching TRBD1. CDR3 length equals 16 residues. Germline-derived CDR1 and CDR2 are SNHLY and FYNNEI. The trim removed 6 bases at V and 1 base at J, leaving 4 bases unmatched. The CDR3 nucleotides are TGTGCCAGCAGGAGACAGGGGGAATCTGGGGCCAACGTCCTGACTTTC. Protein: CASRRQGESGANVLTF.

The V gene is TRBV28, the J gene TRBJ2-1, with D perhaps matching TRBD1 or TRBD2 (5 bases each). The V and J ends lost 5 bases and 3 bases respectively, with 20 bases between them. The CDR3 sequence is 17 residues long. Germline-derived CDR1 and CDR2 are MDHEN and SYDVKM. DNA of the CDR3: TGTGCCAGCAGTAACCCCCGGACTGAGGGGCTCTACAATGAGCAGTTCTTC. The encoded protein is CASSNPRTEGLYNEQFF.

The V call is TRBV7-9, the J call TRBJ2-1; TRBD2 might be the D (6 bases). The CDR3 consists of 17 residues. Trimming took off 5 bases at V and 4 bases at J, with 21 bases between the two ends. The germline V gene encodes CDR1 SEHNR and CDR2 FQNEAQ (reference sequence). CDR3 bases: TGTGCCAGCAGCGACGTACCGGGACTCAGATTATACAATGAGCAGTTCTTC. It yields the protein CASSDVPGLRLYNEQFF.

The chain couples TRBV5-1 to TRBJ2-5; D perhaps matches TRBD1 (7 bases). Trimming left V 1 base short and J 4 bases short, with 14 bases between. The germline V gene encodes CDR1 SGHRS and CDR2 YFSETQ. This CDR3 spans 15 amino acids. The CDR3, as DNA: TGCGCCAGCAGCTTGAATGCAGGGGGGCGAGAGACCCAGTACTTC. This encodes CASSLNAGGRETQYF.

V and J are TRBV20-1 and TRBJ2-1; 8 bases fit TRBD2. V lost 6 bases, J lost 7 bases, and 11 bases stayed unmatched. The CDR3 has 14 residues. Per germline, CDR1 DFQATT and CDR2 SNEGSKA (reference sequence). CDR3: CSASRREAGNEQFF. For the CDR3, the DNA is TGCAGTGCAAGCCGGCGGGAGGCTGGGAATGAGCAGTTCTTC.